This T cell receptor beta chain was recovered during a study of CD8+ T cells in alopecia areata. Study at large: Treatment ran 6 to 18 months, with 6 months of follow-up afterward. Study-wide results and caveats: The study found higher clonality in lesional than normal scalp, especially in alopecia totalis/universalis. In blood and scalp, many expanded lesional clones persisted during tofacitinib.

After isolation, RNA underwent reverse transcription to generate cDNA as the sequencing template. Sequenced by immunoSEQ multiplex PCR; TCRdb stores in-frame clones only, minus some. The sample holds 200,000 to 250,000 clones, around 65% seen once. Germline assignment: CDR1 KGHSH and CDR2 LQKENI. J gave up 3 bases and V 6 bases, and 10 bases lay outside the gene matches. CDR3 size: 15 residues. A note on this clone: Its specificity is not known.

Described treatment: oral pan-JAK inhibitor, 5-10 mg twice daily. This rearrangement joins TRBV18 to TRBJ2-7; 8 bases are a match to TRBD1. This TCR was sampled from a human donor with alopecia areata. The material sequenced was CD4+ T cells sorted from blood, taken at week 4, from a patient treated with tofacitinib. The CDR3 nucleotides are TGTGCCAGCTCCGCGACCGACAGGGGCCGCTACGAGCAGTACTTC. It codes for CASSATDRGRYEQYF.